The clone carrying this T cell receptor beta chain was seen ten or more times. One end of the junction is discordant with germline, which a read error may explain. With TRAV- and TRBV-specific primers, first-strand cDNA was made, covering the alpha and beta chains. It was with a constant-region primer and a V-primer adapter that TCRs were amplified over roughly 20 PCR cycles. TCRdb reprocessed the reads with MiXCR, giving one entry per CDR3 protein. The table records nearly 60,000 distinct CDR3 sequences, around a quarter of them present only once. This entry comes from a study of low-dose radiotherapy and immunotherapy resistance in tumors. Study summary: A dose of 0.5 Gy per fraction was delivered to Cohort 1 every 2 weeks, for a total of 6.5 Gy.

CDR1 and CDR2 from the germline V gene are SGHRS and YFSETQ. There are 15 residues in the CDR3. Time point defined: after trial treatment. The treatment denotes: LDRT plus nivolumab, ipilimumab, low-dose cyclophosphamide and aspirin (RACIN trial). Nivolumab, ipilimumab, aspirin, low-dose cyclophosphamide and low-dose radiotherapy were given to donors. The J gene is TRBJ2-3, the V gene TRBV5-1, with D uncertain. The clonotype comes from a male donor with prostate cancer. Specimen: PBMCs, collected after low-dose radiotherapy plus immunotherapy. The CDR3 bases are TGCGCCAGCACCTTGGAGCTGACTAGCACAGATACGCAGTATTTT. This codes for CASTLELTSTDTQYF.